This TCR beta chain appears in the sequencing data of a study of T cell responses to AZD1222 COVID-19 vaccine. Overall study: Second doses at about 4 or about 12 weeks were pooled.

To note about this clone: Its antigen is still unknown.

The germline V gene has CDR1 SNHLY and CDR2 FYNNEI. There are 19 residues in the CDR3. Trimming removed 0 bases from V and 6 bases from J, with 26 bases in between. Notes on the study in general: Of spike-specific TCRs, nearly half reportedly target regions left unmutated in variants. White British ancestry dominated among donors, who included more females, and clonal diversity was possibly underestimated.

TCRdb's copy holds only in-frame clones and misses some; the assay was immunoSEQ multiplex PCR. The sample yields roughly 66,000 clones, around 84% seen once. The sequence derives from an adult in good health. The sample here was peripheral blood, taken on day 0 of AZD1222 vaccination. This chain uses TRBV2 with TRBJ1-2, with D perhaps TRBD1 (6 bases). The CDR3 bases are TGTGCCAGCAGTGAAGCGAGGATGGGGGCGCTAAGTTTTATCGATGGCTACACCTTC. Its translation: CASSEARMGALSFIDGYTF.